This T cell receptor (beta chain) was observed in a study of human T cells and chemical hapten exposure. Study-wide background: The upper back received 0.01% DPC by patch testing, with results read at 6 days. Findings of the study overall: After DPC sensitization, TCRs above 1 in 1000 frequency showed no change. In comparison with controls, expanded TCRs gave rise to a significantly larger number of large CDR3 similarity clusters.

Time point reported: patch test 1, 2 weeks after DPC sensitization. The treatment: therapeutic diphenylcyclopropenone sensitization with weekly scalp DPC. MiXCR, applied by TCRdb to the RACE reads, yields one record per CDR3 protein. The sample lists around 110,000 distinct CDR3 sequences, over 10% seen once, with approximately 1.4% in the top ten. About this clonotype: As yet, its antigen is unknown.

The CDR3 consists of 14 residues. J lost 1 base, V lost 8 bases, and 4 bases had no gene match. CDR1 and CDR2 (germline): MNHEY, SVGAGI. This material consisted of whole blood, taken in connection with sensitization to the hapten diphenylcyclopropenone (DPC). The clonotype was recovered from a woman aged 45-59 years with alopecia areata. Some clones in this sample may be carry-over from other donors' samples. The chain has TRBV6-5 and TRBJ2-3, with 9 bases lining up with TRBD2. CDR3 sequence: CASEERGGTDTQYF. The CDR3 DNA follows: TGTGCCAGCGAGGAGCGGGGGGGCACAGATACGCAGTATTTT.